This TCR beta chain was recovered during a study of Ad26.COV2.S vaccination and SARS-CoV-2 variants. With 5 bases removed from V and 4 bases from J, the gap between germline ends came to 11 bases. The CDR3 is made up of 13 amino acids. The germline V gene has CDR1 SEHNR and CDR2 FQNEAQ (reference sequence). This clone was detected only once. Its antigen is undetermined. Assay used: immunoSEQ multiplex PCR; TCRdb lists only in-frame clones, some missing. The sample lists a few hundred thousand clones; 92% were seen once. The study's findings and limits: Reportedly, after vaccination the spike-specific CD8+ and CD4+ T cell responses displayed substantial breadth.

Treatment of the sample: about 20 received Ad26.COV2.S at low or high dose, single or two shots; 5 received placebo; per-sample allocation not given. At day 63 after the first vaccine or placebo injection, samples were drawn. The specimen was peripheral blood, collected in a trial of Ad26.COV2.S vaccine versus placebo. The genes are TRBV7-9 and TRBJ1-2; no definite D call. This sequence originates from a person aged 18-60 years who received the Ad26.COV2.S COVID-19 vaccine or a placebo. As DNA, the CDR3 is TGTGCCAGCAGCCCGGCGGCGGCCTATGGCTACACCTTC. Its protein is CASSPAAAYGYTF. The full variable domain, its missing parts supplied by reference TRBV7-9 and TRBJ1-2, is DTGVSQNPRHKITKRGQNVTFRCDPISEHNRLYWYRQTLGQGPEFLTYFQNEAQLEKSRLLSDRFSAERPKGSFSTLEIQRTEQGDSAMYLCASSPAAAYGYTFGSGTRLTVV.